Shown below are 20 T cell receptor beta chains from a single sample sequenced in a study of blood T cell repertoires in COVID-19. Produced via immunoSEQ multiplex PCR; TCRdb's table is partial and in-frame only. The sample lists some 250,000 clones, around three quarters occurring once. The sequencing sample was made of peripheral blood. These TCRs come from a woman aged 80 or over with acute or convalescent COVID-19.

V usage is TRBV5-1 and J usage is TRBJ2-2, with TRBD1 matching 9 bases. The CDR3 extends over 15 amino acids. In germline, CDR1 is SGHRS, CDR2 YFSETQ. The ends lost 2 bases at V and 6 bases at J; junction bases unmatched: 5. This CDR3 reads CASSLPGQGAGELFF. DNA of the CDR3: TGCGCCAGCAGCTTACCGGGACAGGGCGCCGGGGAGCTGTTTTTT.

This clone was counted once. The chain couples TRBV9 to TRBJ2-5, with TRBD1 as a possible D gene (6 bases). V was shortened by 4 bases and J by 1 base, with 11 bases between the two germline ends. Germline V gene data show CDR1 as SGDLS and CDR2 as YYNGEE. CDR3 length: 14 amino acids. The CDR3 loop is CASSLTGSQETQYF. The CDR3 DNA sequence: TGTGCCAGCAGCTTAACAGGGTCCCAAGAGACCCAGTACTTC.

Notes on this clone: The identical CDR3 is also encoded by other nucleotide sequences in the sample. The rearrangement links TRBV19 to TRBJ2-5; D is unclear. Germline loops: CDR1 LNHDA, CDR2 SQIVND (reference sequence). Trimming pared 2 bases from V and 1 base from J, leaving 5 bases between. The CDR3 sequence is 13 residues long. CDR3 coding DNA: TGTGCCAGTAGTATATCAGGCCAAGAGACCCAGTACTTC. It codes for CASSISGQETQYF.

V gene TRBV6-6 combines with J gene TRBJ1-5; 9 nucleotides match TRBD1. V dropped 6 bases and J dropped 7; count of bases not matched to a gene: 7. The germline V gene has CDR1 MNHNY and CDR2 SVGAGI (reference sequence). The CDR3 length is 14 residues. CDR3 region: CASRKTGGNQPQHF. CDR3 nucleotide sequence: TGTGCCAGCAGGAAGACAGGGGGTAACCAGCCCCAGCATTTT.

This sequence joins TRBV5-1 and TRBJ2-1, with TRBD1 as a possible D gene (5 bases). This CDR3 region has 16 residues. Germline CDR1 reads SGHRS; CDR2 reads YFSETQ. Trimming pared 1 base from V and 6 bases from J, leaving 17 bases between. The CDR3 reads CASSLKIQEQSNEQFF. The CDR3 nucleotides are TGCGCCAGCAGCTTGAAGATACAGGAGCAGTCCAATGAGCAGTTCTTC.

This chain uses TRBV6-6 with TRBJ2-3; 8 bases line up with TRBD1. Losses at the gene ends were 0 bases for V and 2 bases for J; bases not matched to a gene: 4. There are 16 residues in the CDR3. Germline lookup yields CDR1 MNHNY and CDR2 SVGAGI (reference sequence). The CDR3 DNA reads as TGTGCCAGCAGTTACTCCCCGGACAGGGCCACAGATACGCAGTATTTT. Residues: CASSYSPDRATDTQYF.

J is TRBJ2-5 and V is TRBV7-2; 8 bases match TRBD2. The length of the CDR3 is 15 residues. J lost 4 bases, V lost 1 base, and 5 bases had no gene match. CDR1 is SGHTA, CDR2 FQGNSA, per germline. CDR3 loop: CASSLDGRALETQYF. The CDR3, as DNA: TGTGCCAGCAGCTTAGACGGGAGGGCCCTAGAGACCCAGTACTTC.

The count of this clone is one. V gene TRBV10-3 combines with J gene TRBJ2-2, with D possibly being TRBD2 (6 bases). CDR1 ENHRY and CDR2 SYGVKD come from the germline V gene. The CDR3 consists of 14 residues. V dropped 6 bases and J dropped 2 bases, with 10 bases sitting between them. DNA of the CDR3: TGTGCCATCAGCGAGGGACTTAACACCGGGGAGCTGTTTTTT. Translation gives CAISEGLNTGELFF.

The gene calls are TRBV5-1 and TRBJ2-3; 7 bases map to TRBD2. From germline, CDR1 is SGHRS and CDR2 YFSETQ. The J segment lost 4 bases and the V segment lost 7 bases, leaving 9 bases of the junction unmatched. This CDR3 is 14 amino acids long. The CDR3 DNA follows: TGCGCCAGCTCGCACGCAGGGAGGGCAGATACGCAGTATTTT. The encoded protein is CASSHAGRADTQYF.

This clone is a singleton in its sample. The chain recombines TRBV25-1 with TRBJ2-2; the D gene is possibly TRBD2 (6 bases). Between the trimmed V and J ends, which lost 1 base and 6 bases, there was a span of 9 bases. The CDR3 loop spans 14 amino acids. Germline CDR1 and CDR2: MGHDK and SYGVNS. CDR3 nucleotide sequence: TGTGCCAGCAGTGAATCCTGGGGGGCCGGGGAGCTGTTTTTT. This codes for CASSESWGAGELFF.

CDR3 residues: CASSLLAAMTDTQYF. The CDR3 DNA reads as TGTGCCAGCAGCTTACTAGCGGCAATGACAGATACGCAGTATTTT. The chain links TRBV11-2 to TRBJ2-3; 7 bases fit TRBD2. The germline CDR1 and CDR2 sequences are SGHAT and FQNNGV. This CDR3 has 15 amino acids. V gave up 2 bases and J gave up 3 bases; unmatched junction bases: 5.

The chain uses TRBV6-2 or TRBV6-3 and TRBJ2-1; 12 positions agree with TRBD2. The CDR3 runs 16 residues. CDR1 is MNHEY and CDR2 is SVGEGT in the germline V gene. The J segment lost 6 bases and the V segment lost 2 bases, leaving 5 bases of the junction unmatched. As DNA, the CDR3 is TGTGCCAGCAGTTACGGTCTAGCGGGGGGGCTCAATGAGCAGTTCTTC. Translating gives CASSYGLAGGLNEQFF.

The rearrangement uses TRBV19 and TRBJ1-1, with no clear D. CDR1 is LNHDA, CDR2 SQIVND, per germline (reference sequence). The germline V and J ends were trimmed by 7 bases and 3 bases, with 21 bases remaining between them. The length of the CDR3 is 16 residues. In DNA form, the CDR3 reads TGTGCCAGTACCCCCCAAAGAGGTTCGATCCACACTGAAGCTTTCTTT. Its protein is CASTPQRGSIHTEAFF.

This clone was seen only once. The chain links TRBV5-5 to TRBJ2-5, with a tentative D call TRBD2 (7 bases). This CDR3 spans 16 amino acids. Germline V gene lookup returns CDR1 SGHKS and CDR2 YYEKEE (reference sequence). Between the trimmed V and J ends, which lost 4 bases and 3 bases, there was a span of 19 bases. This chain's CDR3 is CASSPRGGALKETQYF. In nucleotides, the CDR3 is TGTGCCAGCAGCCCCCGTGGGGGGGCCCTAAAAGAGACCCAGTACTTC.

The sample holds a few counts of this clone. This rearrangement joins TRBV2 to TRBJ1-1; D might be TRBD1 (5 bases). The germline CDR1 and CDR2 sequences are SNHLY and FYNNEI. Deletions cut 10 bases from V and 1 base from J, with 19 bases between. The CDR3 is 15 amino acids. The CDR3 region is CATNWGGARNTEAFF. For the CDR3, the DNA is TGTGCCACCAACTGGGGCGGGGCGCGGAACACTGAAGCTTTCTTT.

The V call is TRBV28, the J call TRBJ2-7; the D is unclear. The CDR3 has 15 residues. V was cut by 3 bases and J by 0 bases, with 12 bases left in between. Germline CDR1 is MDHEN and CDR2 is SYDVKM. The CDR3 DNA reads as TGTGCCAGCAGTTTTTGGAGTAGCCGCTCCTACGAGCAGTACTTC. This encodes CASSFWSSRSYEQYF. Combining the CDR3 with reference TRBV28 and TRBJ2-7 gives the whole variable domain DVKVTQSSRYLVKRTGEKVFLECVQDMDHENMFWYRQDPGLGLRLIYFSYDVKMKEKGDIPEGYSVSREKKERFSLILESASTNQTSMYLCASSFWSSRSYEQYFGPGTRLTVT.

This clone appeared many times. This chain uses TRBV10-3 with TRBJ2-7; D ambiguous. The germline V gene encodes CDR1 ENHRY and CDR2 SYGVKD. The ends were cut back, 0 bases at V and 6 bases at J, with 9 bases in the middle. The CDR3 has 13 residues. The CDR3: CAISESIGVEQYF. The CDR3 bases are TGTGCCATCAGTGAGTCAATCGGTGTCGAGCAGTACTTC.

The chain has TRBV4-1 and TRBJ2-1, with 9 nucleotides matching TRBD2. Per the germline V gene, CDR1 is MGHRA and CDR2 is YSYEKL. The CDR3 sequence is 18 residues long. The V gene end was trimmed by 4 bases and the J gene end by 0 bases; junction bases not matched to a gene: 10. The DNA of the CDR3 is TGCGCCAGCAGCCGCGAGAGGGGACTAGCCGGCTCCTACAATGAGCAGTTCTTC. Encoded protein: CASSRERGLAGSYNEQFF.

The chain recombines TRBV20-1 with TRBJ1-1; possible D gene TRBD1, 5 bases. The CDR3 contains 14 residues. CDR1 is DFQATT, CDR2 SNEGSKA, per germline (reference sequence). Trimming stripped 3 bases from V and 1 base from J, with 12 bases between. The CDR3 DNA sequence: TGCAGTGCTAGTCGGCGTAGGGGGAACACTGAAGCTTTCTTT. This gives the protein CSASRRRGNTEAFF.

The rearrangement uses TRBV10-2 and TRBJ1-1, with 9 bases aligning to TRBD1. Germline V gene sequence: CDR1 WSHSY, CDR2 SAAADI. The CDR3 contains 16 residues. With V trimmed by 5 bases and J by 0 bases, 7 bases remained unmatched. CDR3 coding DNA: TGCGCCAGCAGTCCGGGACAGGGCCCCATGAACACTGAAGCTTTCTTT. Amino acids: CASSPGQGPMNTEAFF.